Listed below are T cell receptor beta chains from one sample, sequenced in a study of blood T cell repertoires in COVID-19. Sequencing used immunoSEQ multiplex PCR; TCRdb keeps in-frame clones, though not all of them. Of about 220,000 clones in the sample, about 84% are singletons; the top ten hold 10% to 15%. Sequenced sample: peripheral blood. The receptors come from a human donor in a cohort sampled during active COVID-19. CDR3s include the opening cysteine and the closing phenylalanine or tryptophan. The D gene is left open where the match is weak. Expanded clones are given a class, and other clones once, few, many or no size at all.

v_call	clone_size	d_call	j_call	cdr3_nt	cdr3_aa
TRBV19	NA	TRBD1	TRBJ2-7	TGTGCCAGTCGAAACAGGGGCCCCTACGAGCAGTACTTC	CASRNRGPYEQYF
TRBV6-5	NA	NA	TRBJ2-7	TGTGCCAGCAGTCGGGAATACGAGCAGTACTTC	CASSREYEQYF
TRBV27	NA	NA	TRBJ1-4	TGTGCCAGCAGACGGGAGTTTCAAAAACTGTTTTTT	CASRREFQKLFF
TRBV6-4	NA	TRBD1	TRBJ2-2	TGTGCCAGCAGTGACCCCCGACAGGGGCACGGGGAGCTGTTTTTT	CASSDPRQGHGELFF
TRBV28	NA	NA	TRBJ2-7	TGTGCCAGCCGGTCAATCTCCTACGAGCAGTACTTC	CASRSISYEQYF
TRBV19	NA	NA	TRBJ1-1	TGTGCCAGTAGTACCCGGGGTCCCGCGGTGAACACTGAAGCTTTCTTT	CASSTRGPAVNTEAFF
TRBV29-1	NA	NA	TRBJ2-7	TGCAGCGTTGAACCGATCCGAGGTACTTACGAGCAGTACTTC	CSVEPIRGTYEQYF
TRBV7-8	NA	TRBD2	TRBJ2-1	TGTGCCAGCAGCACCCGACCGGGACTAGCGGGAGGGGTTGAGCAGTTCTTC	CASSTRPGLAGGVEQFF
TRBV19	NA	NA	TRBJ2-5	TGTGCCAGTAGTATGGGGCTCGAAGGAGAGACCCAGTACTTC	CASSMGLEGETQYF
TRBV5-1	NA	NA	TRBJ1-1	TGCGCCAGCGGTATCGGACAGTTGAACACTGAAGCTTTCTTT	CASGIGQLNTEAFF
TRBV7-7	NA	NA	TRBJ2-5	TGTGCTAGCAGCTTAGACAACCGCGGGACCCAGTACTTC	CASSLDNRGTQYF
TRBV9	NA	NA	TRBJ2-7	TGTGCCAGCAGCGTTGGTCTGAGCTCCTACGAGCAGTACTTC	CASSVGLSSYEQYF
TRBV6-2/TRBV6-3	NA	TRBD2	TRBJ2-1	TGTGCCAGCAGTTTAGCGGGGGGGCCGTCCAATGAGCAGTTCTTC	CASSLAGGPSNEQFF
TRBV24-1	NA	TRBD1	TRBJ2-2	TGTGCCACCAGTGATTACAGGGGGCTGAACACCGGGGAGCTGTTTTTT	CATSDYRGLNTGELFF
TRBV2	once	TRBD2	TRBJ2-7	TGTGCCGCGACGCGGGGGATTAGCTCCTACGAGCAGTACTTC	CAATRGISSYEQYF
TRBV28	NA	NA	TRBJ2-2	TGTGCCAGCAGTCTTTCCGGTACCGGGGAGCTGTTTTTT	CASSLSGTGELFF
TRBV10-3	NA	NA	TRBJ2-2	TGTGCCACAGGGAATTATCCCGGGGAGCTGTTTTTT	CATGNYPGELFF
TRBV6-5	once	NA	TRBJ1-3	TGTGCCAGCAGTTCACAGGGTTATGGAAACACCATATATTTT	CASSSQGYGNTIYF
TRBV20-1	NA	TRBD2	TRBJ2-1	TGCAGTGCTAGTGCCCTAGCGGGAGTAGGGGCCTCCTACAATGAGCAGTTCTTC	CSASALAGVGASYNEQFF
TRBV11-2	NA	NA	TRBJ1-4	TGTGCCAGCAGCTTAGTCAGGGGACGGGTAGAAAAACTGTTTTTT	CASSLVRGRVEKLFF
TRBV14	once	NA	TRBJ2-7	TGTGCCAGCAGCCAAGATAAAAATAGCGAGCAGTACTTC	CASSQDKNSEQYF
TRBV3-1/TRBV3-2	NA	TRBD2	TRBJ2-2	TGTGCCAGCAGCCTATACGGGGGGTATAACACCGGGGAGCTGTTTTTT	CASSLYGGYNTGELFF
TRBV28	few	NA	TRBJ1-1	TGTGCCAGCAGTCCCAGGACTGAAGCTTTCTTT	CASSPRTEAFF
TRBV11-2	NA	NA	TRBJ1-6	TGTGCCAGCAGCTTAGATCCAGGGGTTTCACCCCTCCACTTT	CASSLDPGVSPLHF
TRBV13	few	NA	TRBJ2-1	TGTGCCAGCAGCTCCCGAACCGGGACTCGCGACTACAATGAGCAGTTCTTC	CASSSRTGTRDYNEQFF
TRBV11-2	NA	TRBD1	TRBJ2-7	TGTGCCAGCAGCTTGTCGTGGACAGGGGATTACGAGCAGTACTTC	CASSLSWTGDYEQYF
TRBV27	NA	NA	TRBJ1-1	TGTGCCAGCAGTCTCTCGGGACACCTGCTTAAGGGGACTGAAGCTTTCTTT	CASSLSGHLLKGTEAFF
TRBV7-9	NA	NA	TRBJ1-5	TGTGCCAGCAGCTTAGTCCAGGGTCAGCCCCAGCATTTT	CASSLVQGQPQHF
TRBV5-1	NA	TRBD2	TRBJ2-1	TGCGCCAGCAGCTTGAGTGGGACTAGCGGCTACAATGAGCAGTTCTTC	CASSLSGTSGYNEQFF
TRBV9	NA	NA	TRBJ2-7	TGTGCCAGCAGCGTAGGGCAGGGGGGCGAGCAGTACTTC	CASSVGQGGEQYF
TRBV6-5	NA	NA	TRBJ1-4	TGTGCCAGCAGTCGGGACAACGAAATACTGTTTTTT	CASSRDNEILFF
TRBV28	once	TRBD1	TRBJ1-3	TGTGCCAGCAGGGTGACAGGGGACTCTGGAAACACCATATATTTT	CASRVTGDSGNTIYF
TRBV5-6	NA	NA	TRBJ2-5	TGTGCCAGCAGCTTGAGCGGTAGCGGACCTATGACCCAGTACTTC	CASSLSGSGPMTQYF
TRBV9	NA	NA	TRBJ1-4	TGTGCCAGCAGCGTAACGGGGGGAAGTGAAAAACTGTTTTTT	CASSVTGGSEKLFF
TRBV15	NA	NA	TRBJ2-5	TGTGCCACCAGCTCCCGGCAGGCAGAGACCCAGTACTTC	CATSSRQAETQYF
TRBV30	NA	TRBD1	TRBJ2-7	TGTGCCTGGGATCCGGGACAGTCGTACGAGCAGTACTTC	CAWDPGQSYEQYF
TRBV6-2/TRBV6-3	NA	TRBD1	TRBJ1-2	TGTGCCAGCAGTCCCGGGACAGGTGGGGGATACTATGGCTACACCTTC	CASSPGTGGGYYGYTF
TRBV28	NA	NA	TRBJ1-1	TGTGCCAGCAGTTTATTAAGGGGTGGCACTGAAGCTTTCTTT	CASSLLRGGTEAFF
TRBV9	NA	NA	TRBJ2-7	TGTGCCAGCAGCGTAGGTGACAACTACGAGCAGTACTTC	CASSVGDNYEQYF
TRBV2	NA	NA	TRBJ2-7	TGTGCCAGCGGGGGGACGGTGAGCTCCTACGAGCAGTACTTC	CASGGTVSSYEQYF
TRBV28	few	NA	TRBJ2-1	TGTGCCAGCAGTTTAATTAGGGGAGGTGAGCAGTTCTTC	CASSLIRGGEQFF
TRBV9	NA	NA	TRBJ2-2	TGTGCCAGCAGCGTTACCCAGTACACCGGGGAGCTGTTTTTT	CASSVTQYTGELFF
TRBV7-9	NA	TRBD1	TRBJ2-7	TGTGCCAGCAGCGGGGAACAGGGGGAACTCTCCTACGAGCAGTACTTC	CASSGEQGELSYEQYF
TRBV11-2	NA	TRBD1	TRBJ2-7	TGTGCCAGCAGCCCAGGCGTCAGACAGGGCAAGGGAGCCTACGAGCAGTACTTC	CASSPGVRQGKGAYEQYF
TRBV27	NA	NA	TRBJ2-7	TGTGCCAGCAGTACGCTCCTGGGCCTTAAGAACGAGCAGTACTTC	CASSTLLGLKNEQYF
TRBV6-5	NA	NA	TRBJ2-7	TGTGCCAGCAGTTCCCCGGGGGGACACCGAGGGGAGCAGTACTTC	CASSSPGGHRGEQYF
TRBV19	NA	NA	TRBJ1-5	TGTGCCAGTAGTATAGCGGGGAAACAGCCCCAGCATTTT	CASSIAGKQPQHF
TRBV2	NA	NA	TRBJ1-5	TGTGCCAGCAGTCGACAGGGCAATCAGCCCCAGCATTTT	CASSRQGNQPQHF